The rows below give T cell receptor beta chains drawn from one sample of a study of cytomegalovirus exposure and HLA in healthy donors. Clones were sequenced by immunoSEQ multiplex PCR, and TCRdb holds only the in-frame ones, with some missing. The data hold about 180,000 clones, with about 77% observed a single time. Sequenced sample: PBMCs. All receptors come from a woman aged 30 to 39 in good health and CMV-seropositive. CDR3s include the opening cysteine and the closing phenylalanine or tryptophan. The order of the fields is V gene, clone size, D gene, J gene, CDR3 DNA, CDR3 protein. The D gene is left open where the match is weak. Part of the rows lack a size; the others show once, few, many or a class for expanded clones.

v_call: TRBV27
clone_size: .
d_call: .
j_call: TRBJ2-7
cdr3_nt: TGTGCCAGCAGTTTGTCCCCCGTCCTTTCCTACGAGCAGTACTTC
cdr3_aa: CASSLSPVLSYEQYF

v_call: TRBV28
clone_size: .
d_call: TRBD1
j_call: TRBJ2-3
cdr3_nt: TGTGCCAGCAGATTTGGACAGGTCAGCACAGATACGCAGTATTTT
cdr3_aa: CASRFGQVSTDTQYF

v_call: TRBV10-3
clone_size: once
d_call: .
j_call: TRBJ2-1
cdr3_nt: TGTGCCATCAGTCCCTTCGGTCAGGACACCTACAATGAGCAGTTCTTC
cdr3_aa: CAISPFGQDTYNEQFF

v_call: TRBV5-1
clone_size: .
d_call: .
j_call: TRBJ2-7
cdr3_nt: TGCGCCAGCAGCCCTCCCCACCTGCGGGACTCCTACGAGCAGTACTTC
cdr3_aa: CASSPPHLRDSYEQYF

v_call: TRBV7-3
clone_size: .
d_call: TRBD2
j_call: TRBJ2-3
cdr3_nt: TGTGCCAGCAGCTTCCGCGGGACTAGCGGGGGAAATACGCAGTATTTT
cdr3_aa: CASSFRGTSGGNTQYF

v_call: TRBV15
clone_size: .
d_call: .
j_call: TRBJ1-1
cdr3_nt: TGTGCCACCAGCAGAGATCCCGGGGGGGACCAAGCTTTCTTT
cdr3_aa: CATSRDPGGDQAFF

v_call: TRBV9
clone_size: .
d_call: TRBD1
j_call: TRBJ1-3
cdr3_nt: TGTGCCAGCAGCGTGGGACAGGGACGAATATATTTT
cdr3_aa: CASSVGQGRIYF

v_call: TRBV7-7
clone_size: .
d_call: .
j_call: TRBJ1-3
cdr3_nt: TGTGCCAGCAGCCCGGGGGGAAACACCATATATTTT
cdr3_aa: CASSPGGNTIYF

v_call: TRBV11-3
clone_size: .
d_call: TRBD2
j_call: TRBJ2-1
cdr3_nt: TGTGCCAGCAGCAAGGGACTAGCGGACGAGCAGTTCTTC
cdr3_aa: CASSKGLADEQFF

v_call: TRBV6-5
clone_size: .
d_call: .
j_call: TRBJ2-6
cdr3_nt: TGTGCCAGCAGTCAGAGCGGCTCTGGGGCCAACGTCCTGACTTTC
cdr3_aa: CASSQSGSGANVLTF

v_call: TRBV7-2
clone_size: once
d_call: .
j_call: TRBJ2-5
cdr3_nt: TGTGCCAGCAGCTTAGGAGGGGGTCGGGAGACCCAGTACTTC
cdr3_aa: CASSLGGGRETQYF

v_call: TRBV28
clone_size: .
d_call: TRBD1
j_call: TRBJ2-3
cdr3_nt: TGTGCCAGCGACCAGGGGGCCACAGATACGCAGTATTTT
cdr3_aa: CASDQGATDTQYF

v_call: TRBV5-8
clone_size: .
d_call: TRBD2
j_call: TRBJ2-5
cdr3_nt: TGTGCCAGCAGCTTGGAATGGGGGGGGTTTGAGACCCAGTACTTC
cdr3_aa: CASSLEWGGFETQYF

v_call: TRBV7-8
clone_size: .
d_call: .
j_call: TRBJ1-2
cdr3_nt: TGTGCCAGCAGCCGACCTGAAGGGGTAGACTATGGCTACACCTTC
cdr3_aa: CASSRPEGVDYGYTF

v_call: TRBV6-1
clone_size: few
d_call: .
j_call: TRBJ1-2
cdr3_nt: TGTGCCAGCATCCTGAAGGAGATTTACACCTTC
cdr3_aa: CASILKEIYTF

v_call: TRBV5-1
clone_size: .
d_call: .
j_call: TRBJ1-2
cdr3_nt: TGCGCCAGCAGCATATCAAAAGGAGGGGTCGAGGGCTACACCTTC
cdr3_aa: CASSISKGGVEGYTF

v_call: TRBV4-3
clone_size: .
d_call: TRBD1
j_call: TRBJ1-2
cdr3_nt: TGCGCCAGCAGCCAAGAGGACGTCGGGACAGGCCCTATGCGGGACTATGGCTACACCTTC
cdr3_aa: CASSQEDVGTGPMRDYGYTF

v_call: TRBV7-2
clone_size: few
d_call: .
j_call: TRBJ2-3
cdr3_nt: TGTGCCAGCAGCTTAGCGGGGGGGCTAGATACGCAGTATTTT
cdr3_aa: CASSLAGGLDTQYF

v_call: TRBV23-1
clone_size: few
d_call: TRBD1
j_call: TRBJ1-5
cdr3_nt: TGCGCCAGCAGTCAATCATCGGGACAGGGCCTTCAGCCCCAGCATTTT
cdr3_aa: CASSQSSGQGLQPQHF

v_call: TRBV7-8
clone_size: .
d_call: .
j_call: TRBJ2-1
cdr3_nt: TGTGCCAGCAGCTTAGGCCGGGGGACCCCCTACAATGAGCAGTTCTTC
cdr3_aa: CASSLGRGTPYNEQFF

v_call: TRBV5-1
clone_size: .
d_call: TRBD1
j_call: TRBJ1-2
cdr3_nt: TGCGCCAGCAGCCTGTCAGGGGGACGACCCGACGATAACTATGGCTACACCTTC
cdr3_aa: CASSLSGGRPDDNYGYTF

v_call: TRBV5-1
clone_size: once
d_call: .
j_call: TRBJ2-6
cdr3_nt: TGCGCCAGCCGGGGGGCCAACGGCCTGACTTTC
cdr3_aa: CASRGANGLTF

v_call: TRBV5-4
clone_size: .
d_call: TRBD1
j_call: TRBJ1-2
cdr3_nt: TGTGCCAGCAGCCCCCGACAGGGGAGCTCCTATGGCTACACCTTC
cdr3_aa: CASSPRQGSSYGYTF

v_call: TRBV6-5
clone_size: .
d_call: .
j_call: TRBJ1-5
cdr3_nt: TGTGCCAGCAGTTTAGGAGGGGGCAATCAGCCCCAGCATTTT
cdr3_aa: CASSLGGGNQPQHF

v_call: TRBV27
clone_size: .
d_call: .
j_call: TRBJ2-7
cdr3_nt: TGTGCCAGCAGTTTATCGTTCCAGGGACATACCTACGAGCAGTACTTC
cdr3_aa: CASSLSFQGHTYEQYF

v_call: TRBV12-5
clone_size: .
d_call: TRBD1
j_call: TRBJ1-2
cdr3_nt: TGTGCTAGTGGTTTGGGGAATAGACAGGGGCATTATGGCTACACCTTC
cdr3_aa: CASGLGNRQGHYGYTF

v_call: TRBV6-5
clone_size: .
d_call: TRBD1
j_call: TRBJ1-2
cdr3_nt: TGTGCCAGCGCTTTGACCGGGACAGGGGCTGCCGGCTACACCTTC
cdr3_aa: CASALTGTGAAGYTF

v_call: TRBV18
clone_size: once
d_call: .
j_call: TRBJ2-6
cdr3_nt: TGTGCCAGCTCACCATTCCTAGGAGACTCTGGGGCCAACGTCCTGACTTTC
cdr3_aa: CASSPFLGDSGANVLTF

v_call: TRBV7-9
clone_size: few
d_call: TRBD2
j_call: TRBJ2-2
cdr3_nt: TGTGCCAGCACAGCGGTAGCGGGGGGCTCGAACACCGGGGAGCTGTTTTTT
cdr3_aa: CASTAVAGGSNTGELFF

v_call: TRBV4-2
clone_size: .
d_call: .
j_call: TRBJ2-1
cdr3_nt: TGTGCCAGCAGCCATACCCCCGGGGGGCGCGGGAATGAGCAGTTCTTC
cdr3_aa: CASSHTPGGRGNEQFF

v_call: TRBV28
clone_size: .
d_call: .
j_call: TRBJ1-5
cdr3_nt: TGTGCCAGCAGTTTAGGGAGTGGGGGGAATCAGCCCCAGCATTTT
cdr3_aa: CASSLGSGGNQPQHF

v_call: TRBV7-9
clone_size: .
d_call: .
j_call: TRBJ1-6
cdr3_nt: TGTGCCAGCAGCGGATTCAGGGGATCCTATAATTCACCCCTCCACTTT
cdr3_aa: CASSGFRGSYNSPLHF

v_call: TRBV18
clone_size: once
d_call: .
j_call: TRBJ2-3
cdr3_nt: TGTGCCAGCTCAGCTGTCAAAGCCGGCACAGATACGCAGTATTTT
cdr3_aa: CASSAVKAGTDTQYF

v_call: TRBV5-6
clone_size: .
d_call: .
j_call: TRBJ2-7
cdr3_nt: TGTGCCAGCAGCTTGGAGGGGGGGCGGACGCAGTACTTC
cdr3_aa: CASSLEGGRTQYF

v_call: TRBV28
clone_size: .
d_call: .
j_call: TRBJ1-5
cdr3_nt: TGTGCCAGCGAGGACAGACTAAGCAATCAGCCCCAGCATTTT
cdr3_aa: CASEDRLSNQPQHF

v_call: TRBV15
clone_size: .
d_call: .
j_call: TRBJ1-1
cdr3_nt: TGTGCCACCAGCACAGCCCGGGCCGGGGGCACTGAAGCTTTCTTT
cdr3_aa: CATSTARAGGTEAFF

v_call: TRBV11-3
clone_size: few
d_call: .
j_call: TRBJ1-4
cdr3_nt: TGTGCCAGCAGCCCCTCCGGGGGGCTACTGTTTTTT
cdr3_aa: CASSPSGGLLFF

v_call: TRBV7-6
clone_size: .
d_call: .
j_call: TRBJ2-3
cdr3_nt: TGTGCCAGCGGGAGAGGGGGTCCAGATACGCAGTATTTT
cdr3_aa: CASGRGGPDTQYF

v_call: TRBV7-9
clone_size: .
d_call: TRBD1
j_call: TRBJ1-2
cdr3_nt: TGTGCCAGCAGCCGGACAGGGGGCAACTATGGCTACACCTTC
cdr3_aa: CASSRTGGNYGYTF

v_call: TRBV19
clone_size: .
d_call: .
j_call: TRBJ2-2
cdr3_nt: TGTGCCAGTACCAAAACCCAGGGGCGCCCCGGGGAGCTGTTTTTT
cdr3_aa: CASTKTQGRPGELFF

v_call: TRBV6-6
clone_size: once
d_call: TRBD2
j_call: TRBJ2-3
cdr3_nt: TGTGCCACCGGGAGGGGGGCGGGCACAGATACGCAGTATTTT
cdr3_aa: CATGRGAGTDTQYF

v_call: TRBV12-5
clone_size: .
d_call: .
j_call: TRBJ1-1
cdr3_nt: TGTGCTAGCCGATTTAGGAACACTGAAGCTTTCTTT
cdr3_aa: CASRFRNTEAFF

v_call: TRBV5-1
clone_size: .
d_call: TRBD2
j_call: TRBJ2-1
cdr3_nt: TGCGCCAGCAGCTTGGTCCTAGCGGGGATCCTTAATGAGCAGTTCTTC
cdr3_aa: CASSLVLAGILNEQFF

v_call: TRBV9
clone_size: .
d_call: .
j_call: TRBJ1-2
cdr3_nt: TGTGCCAGCAGTATAAGTTCGGGTGGCTACACCTTC
cdr3_aa: CASSISSGGYTF

v_call: TRBV29-1
clone_size: .
d_call: .
j_call: TRBJ1-2
cdr3_nt: TGCAGCGGGATGGCAGGCGTGGGCTACACCTTC
cdr3_aa: CSGMAGVGYTF

v_call: TRBV25-1
clone_size: .
d_call: TRBD1
j_call: TRBJ2-7
cdr3_nt: TGTGCCAGCAACGCCTGGACAGGGACCTACGAGCAGTACTTC
cdr3_aa: CASNAWTGTYEQYF

v_call: TRBV20-1
clone_size: once
d_call: .
j_call: TRBJ1-6
cdr3_nt: TGCAGTGCTCCCGGTCACGCCCTCCACTTT
cdr3_aa: CSAPGHALHF

v_call: TRBV7-2
clone_size: few
d_call: TRBD2
j_call: TRBJ2-7
cdr3_nt: TGTGCCAGCAGCTTAAGGTCGGGGGGCTCCTACGAGCAGTACTTC
cdr3_aa: CASSLRSGGSYEQYF

v_call: TRBV19
clone_size: .
d_call: TRBD2
j_call: TRBJ2-1
cdr3_nt: TGTGCCAGTAGTATAGGTAGCGGGGGGGCTAGTGAGCAGTTCTTC
cdr3_aa: CASSIGSGGASEQFF

v_call: TRBV28
clone_size: .
d_call: .
j_call: TRBJ1-1
cdr3_nt: TGTGCCAGCAGTCGATCCGGGAGGAACACTGAAGCTTTCTTT
cdr3_aa: CASSRSGRNTEAFF

v_call: TRBV6-1
clone_size: .
d_call: TRBD1
j_call: TRBJ2-1
cdr3_nt: TGTGCCAGCAGTGAAAGAGGAGCCAGGGGGCTGTACAATGAGCAGTTCTTC
cdr3_aa: CASSERGARGLYNEQFF

v_call: TRBV5-6
clone_size: .
d_call: TRBD1
j_call: TRBJ2-7
cdr3_nt: TGTGCCAGCAGTCAAACAGGGGTCGAGCAGTACTTC
cdr3_aa: CASSQTGVEQYF

v_call: TRBV11-2
clone_size: .
d_call: .
j_call: TRBJ1-2
cdr3_nt: TGTGCCAGCAGCTTAGAGGTTGGAGGGTTGTCTGGCTACACCTTC
cdr3_aa: CASSLEVGGLSGYTF

v_call: TRBV25-1
clone_size: .
d_call: .
j_call: TRBJ2-7
cdr3_nt: TGTGCCAGCAGTGTACAGCCCCCCTACGAGCAGTACTTC
cdr3_aa: CASSVQPPYEQYF

v_call: TRBV14
clone_size: .
d_call: .
j_call: TRBJ1-6
cdr3_nt: TGTGCCAGCAGTAAGGGAGGCAGTTCACCCCTCCACTTT
cdr3_aa: CASSKGGSSPLHF

v_call: TRBV28
clone_size: .
d_call: TRBD2
j_call: TRBJ2-5
cdr3_nt: TGTGCCAGCAGTTTCAAGCGGGGGGCACGAAAGGGAGAGACCCAGTACTTC
cdr3_aa: CASSFKRGARKGETQYF

v_call: TRBV28
clone_size: .
d_call: .
j_call: TRBJ2-1
cdr3_nt: TGTGCCAGCAGTTTACTGTCAGGGGACTACAATGAGCAGTTCTTC
cdr3_aa: CASSLLSGDYNEQFF

v_call: TRBV30
clone_size: once
d_call: .
j_call: TRBJ1-6
cdr3_nt: TGTGCCTGGGATAGAGGACAGAATTCACCCCTCCACTTT
cdr3_aa: CAWDRGQNSPLHF